Detailed here is one TCR beta chain. A sample-barcoded 5' primer and a J-beta primer mix were used in a second PCR of roughly 7 to 12 cycles. MiXCR, run by TCRdb on the 5' RACE reads, gives a single entry per CDR3 protein. The data hold around 1,000,000 distinct CDR3 sequences, with roughly 24% observed a single time. In terms of origin and age, donors were healthy Caucasian individuals from Russia aged about 6 to 90. Collection of around 9.3 milliliters of peripheral blood was performed for each donor. Germline V gene data show CDR1 as KGHDR and CDR2 as SFDVKD. The CDR3 sequence is 15 residues long. The V end lost 3 bases, the J end lost 6 bases, and 14 bases lay between the germline ends. This record comes from a study of blood T cells in healthy people across ages. This sample was also put to use in a study of T cells of mothers and their children. From that report: Extracted RNA, in its entirety, went into cDNA synthesis at roughly 1.5 ug per 15 ul. Second-PCR primer M1S introduced sample barcodes and 2-4 random nucleotides.

The TCR sequence derives from a girl aged 2 to 10 in good health. The V gene is TRBV24-1, the J gene TRBJ2-1; no clear D. Sequenced material: blood. The CDR3 loop reads CATSDRTEQINEQFF. CDR3 nucleotides: TGTGCCACCAGTGATCGAACCGAACAGATCAATGAGCAGTTCTTC.